This T cell receptor (beta chain) was sequenced for a study of blood T cell repertoires in COVID-19. This CDR3 contains 17 residues. V was cut by 1 base and J by 4 bases, with 19 bases left in between. Germline V gives CDR1 MGHRA, CDR2 YSYEKL. Authors' data handling: Nucleated cell number was recorded as an estimate derived from reference gene primer amplification. Clones were read by immunoSEQ multiplex PCR, and TCRdb kept only the in-frame ones, dropping some. For V, J and clone size, that table is used; D and trimming come from the DNA. This sample has 200,000 to 300,000 clones, with about nine tenths found just once.

The rearrangement links TRBV4-1 to TRBJ1-1; tentatively, D is TRBD1 (6 bases). Specimen: PBMCs or T cells enriched from blood (not recorded which). The sequence derives from a man aged 45-60 years who had been exposed to COVID-19. The CDR3 reads CASSQGAGGGFGTEAFF. The CDR3 DNA follows: TGCGCCAGCAGCCAAGGGGCGGGAGGGGGTTTTGGCACTGAAGCTTTCTTT.